Each of the 21 T cell receptor beta chains below was sequenced from the same sample in a study of response to subunit inactivated influenza vaccine. TCRdb called the RT-PCR reads again in MiXCR, with one record for every CDR3 protein. The sample has around 710,000 distinct CDR3 sequences, about 15% seen once. The sequences come from PBMCs from blood, collected roughly 2 weeks before vaccination. Every receptor here comes from a man aged 45-65 years who received an inactivated influenza vaccine.

This clonotype has a handful of counts. This chain connects TRBV3-1 to TRBJ1-1, with D hard to call. With 1 base removed from V and 4 bases from J, the gap between germline ends came to 10 bases. The germline CDR1 and CDR2 sequences are LGHDT and YNNKEL (reference sequence). The CDR3 loop spans 14 amino acids. DNA for the CDR3: TGTGCCAGCAGCCAAGTGGCAGGATCCACTGAAGCTTTCTTT. Protein: CASSQVAGSTEAFF.

V is TRBV3-1 and J is TRBJ2-5; 11 bases agree with TRBD2. V trimming: 1 base; J trimming: 2 bases; junction bases outside the gene matches: 9. The CDR3 loop spans 18 amino acids. Germline CDR1 is LGHDT and CDR2 is YNNKEL (reference sequence). CDR3 coding DNA: TGTGCCAGCAGCCAAGGTTTGCTAGCGGGGGGCGGGCAAGAGACCCAGTACTTC. Encoded protein: CASSQGLLAGGGQETQYF.

This clonotype has a handful of counts. The V gene is TRBV6-5, the J gene TRBJ2-3; a possible D gene is TRBD1 (6 bases). CDR3 length: 16 residues. Trimming pared 2 bases from V and 3 bases from J, leaving 15 bases between. Germline assignment: CDR1 MNHEY and CDR2 SVGAGI. The CDR3 loop reads CASSYTSGVLTDTQYF. CDR3 DNA sequence: TGTGCCAGCAGTTACACTTCAGGGGTATTGACAGATACGCAGTATTTT.

This clonotype has a handful of counts. V and J are TRBV20-1 and TRBJ1-2; D gene uncertain. Trimming removed 3 bases at V and 4 bases at J, with 15 bases between. Germline-derived CDR1 and CDR2 are DFQATT and SNEGSKA (reference sequence). The CDR3 has 14 amino acids. CDR3 residues: CSARVDGGGYGYTF. The CDR3 DNA reads TGCAGTGCTAGGGTCGACGGAGGTGGCTATGGCTACACCTTC.

The chain uses TRBV18 and TRBJ2-7; no clear D. The CDR3 covers 16 residues. Trimming pared 2 bases from V and 0 bases from J, leaving 14 bases between. Germline V lookup: CDR1 KGHSH, CDR2 LQKENI. DNA of the CDR3: TGTGCCAGCTCACCAATAAGACGGTCTAGCTCCTACGAGCAGTACTTC. It translates to CASSPIRRSSSYEQYF.

This clonotype occurred a few times. This chain joins TRBV29-1 and TRBJ2-5, with D uncertain. The CDR3 loop spans 15 amino acids. The germline CDR1 and CDR2 sequences are SQVTM and ANQGSEA. V lost 5 bases, J lost 5 bases, and 21 bases lay in between. The CDR3 nucleotides read TGCAGCGTTTATGGTCTGGCCCCCCATCGGGAGACCCAGTACTTC. This codes for CSVYGLAPHRETQYF.

This clonotype has only a few counts. V is TRBV7-9 and J is TRBJ1-1; D not resolved. From germline, CDR1 is SEHNR and CDR2 FQNEAQ (reference sequence). This CDR3 region has 12 residues. V was clipped by 5 bases and J by 7 bases, with 11 bases between them. CDR3 protein: CASSDQYSEAFF. The CDR3, as DNA: TGTGCCAGCAGCGATCAATACAGTGAAGCTTTCTTT.

This clonotype was found a few times. The chain joins TRBV12-3 or TRBV12-4 to TRBJ1-2; the match to TRBD1 covers 9 bases. With 8 bases clipped from V and 4 bases from J, the junction kept 2 bases outside the gene matches. This CDR3 has 12 amino acids. In nucleotides, the CDR3 is TGTGCCAGCTTGACAGGGGGCTATGGCTACACCTTC. This codes for CASLTGGYGYTF.

This chain connects TRBV20-1 to TRBJ2-7; D not certain. This CDR3 is 13 amino acids long. V shed 6 bases and J shed 6 bases, with 18 bases lying between them. Looked up from germline, CDR1 is DFQATT and CDR2 is SNEGSKA (reference sequence). DNA of the CDR3: TGCAGTGCCGCGGTCGCTCTGACCTTCGAGCAGTACTTC. It specifies CSAAVALTFEQYF.

The chain couples TRBV7-2 to TRBJ1-6; 7 nucleotides align to TRBD1. Germline-derived CDR1 and CDR2 are SGHTA and FQGNSA. Trimming at V came to 5 bases and at J to 4 bases, leaving 5 bases not matched to a gene. CDR3 length equals 15 residues. CDR3 in amino acids: CASSPSGQYNSPLHF. The CDR3 DNA reads TGTGCCAGCAGCCCTTCGGGACAGTATAATTCACCCCTCCACTTT.

This clonotype has a handful of counts. V is TRBV5-4 and J is TRBJ2-6; the D is unclear. CDR1 and CDR2 (germline): SGHNT, YYREEE (reference sequence). The CDR3 loop spans 17 amino acids. With 9 bases removed from V and 2 bases from J, the gap between germline ends came to 21 bases. The CDR3 DNA sequence: TGTGCCACCTACCCCCCCCCCTTCAAACCTGGGGCCAACGTCCTGACTTTC. Translating it yields CATYPPPFKPGANVLTF.

The sample holds a few counts of this clonotype. This chain joins TRBV7-2 and TRBJ1-2, with TRBD1 matching over 8 bases. The CDR3 extends over 13 amino acids. The germline V gene has CDR1 SGHTA and CDR2 FQGNSA. Trimming removed 5 bases from V and 11 bases from J; junction bases left unmatched: 10. The CDR3 DNA reads as TGTGCCAGCAGCCAGGACAGGGTTTCTGGGTACACCTTC. This sequence encodes CASSQDRVSGYTF.

Ten or more counts support this clonotype. This chain uses TRBV4-2 with TRBJ1-2, with 9 bases matching TRBD1. V lost 1 base to trimming and J lost 8 bases; unmatched junction nucleotides: 8. CDR1 and CDR2 from the germline V gene are LGHNA and YNFKEQ. CDR3 length: 15 residues. The CDR3 coding sequence is TGTGCCAGCAGCCAAGGTGGGACAGGGAATTACGGCTACACCTTC. Translating gives CASSQGGTGNYGYTF.

This clonotype was seen a handful of times. The CDR3 coding sequence is TGCGCCAGCAGTTGGGGACAGGGGGTCGCAAATGAGCAGTTCTTC. It specifies CASSWGQGVANEQFF. V and J are TRBV5-1 and TRBJ2-1; TRBD1 matches 11 bases. CDR3 length equals 15 residues. Per germline, CDR1 SGHRS and CDR2 YFSETQ. Germline trimming cut 5 bases from V and 7 bases from J; bases unmatched to any gene: 8.

This rearrangement joins TRBV12-3 or TRBV12-4 to TRBJ2-3, with 11 bases lining up with TRBD2. CDR3 length: 17 residues. The V segment lost 0 bases and the J segment 2 bases; nucleotides outside the gene matches: 4. As DNA, the CDR3 is TGTGCCAGCAGTTTAGCCCGACTAGCGGGGAACACAGATACGCAGTATTTT. Protein: CASSLARLAGNTDTQYF.

The gene calls are TRBV5-1 and TRBJ2-1; TRBD2 matches 13 bases. Germline V gives CDR1 SGHRS, CDR2 YFSETQ. This CDR3 is 20 amino acids long. V dropped 5 bases and J dropped 4; count of bases not matched to a gene: 18. The CDR3 nucleotides are TGCGCCAGCAGAATTGAGGGACTAGCGGGACCCCTCGGGGGTTACAATGAGCAGTTCTTC. Protein product: CASRIEGLAGPLGGYNEQFF.

This clonotype was recorded a few times. The chain combines TRBV7-2 with TRBJ2-4, with D possibly being TRBD2 (5 bases). V dropped 5 bases and J dropped 2 bases, with 16 bases sitting between them. Germline lookup yields CDR1 SGHTA and CDR2 FQGNSA. This CDR3 comprises 16 residues. This chain's CDR3 is CASSPRRAGTKNIQYF. CDR3 coding DNA: TGTGCCAGCAGCCCCCGTCGGGCGGGCACCAAAAACATTCAGTACTTC.

In this sample, this clonotype turned up a few times. The CDR3 sequence: CASRRQVQETQYF. CDR3 DNA sequence: TGTGCCAGCAGAAGACAGGTCCAAGAGACCCAGTACTTC. V and J are TRBV12-3 or TRBV12-4 and TRBJ2-5; a weak D match, TRBD1 (6 bases). There are 13 residues in the CDR3. Trimming shortened V by 6 bases and J by 1 base, and 9 bases separated the two germline ends.

This chain joins TRBV24-1 and TRBJ2-2; D not resolved. The CDR3 totals 14 residues. V shed 5 bases and J shed 7 bases, with 13 bases lying between them. CDR1 is KGHDR and CDR2 is SFDVKD in the germline V gene. The CDR3 region has the DNA TGTGCCACCAGTGCAACTATCTCTGGCGGGGAGCTGTTTTTT. It yields the protein CATSATISGGELFF.

Ten or more counts support this clonotype. The chain recombines TRBV7-9 with TRBJ2-3; D gene uncertain. Germline CDR1 reads SEHNR; CDR2 reads FQNEAQ (reference sequence). Deletions cut 7 bases from V and 0 bases from J, with 8 bases between. The CDR3 length is 13 residues. The CDR3 sequence: CASTVSSTDTQYF. The CDR3 DNA reads as TGTGCCAGCACCGTGTCTAGCACAGATACGCAGTATTTT.

This clonotype was found a few times. The chain carries TRBV5-6 and TRBJ1-6, with D perhaps TRBD1 (5 bases). CDR1 is SGHDT and CDR2 is YYEEEE in the germline V gene. The CDR3 sequence is 15 residues long. Trimming stripped 4 bases from V and 14 bases from J, with 22 bases between. CDR3 loop: CASSERWDVEETLHF. The DNA of the CDR3 is TGTGCCAGCAGCGAGAGGTGGGACGTCGAGGAAACCCTCCACTTT.